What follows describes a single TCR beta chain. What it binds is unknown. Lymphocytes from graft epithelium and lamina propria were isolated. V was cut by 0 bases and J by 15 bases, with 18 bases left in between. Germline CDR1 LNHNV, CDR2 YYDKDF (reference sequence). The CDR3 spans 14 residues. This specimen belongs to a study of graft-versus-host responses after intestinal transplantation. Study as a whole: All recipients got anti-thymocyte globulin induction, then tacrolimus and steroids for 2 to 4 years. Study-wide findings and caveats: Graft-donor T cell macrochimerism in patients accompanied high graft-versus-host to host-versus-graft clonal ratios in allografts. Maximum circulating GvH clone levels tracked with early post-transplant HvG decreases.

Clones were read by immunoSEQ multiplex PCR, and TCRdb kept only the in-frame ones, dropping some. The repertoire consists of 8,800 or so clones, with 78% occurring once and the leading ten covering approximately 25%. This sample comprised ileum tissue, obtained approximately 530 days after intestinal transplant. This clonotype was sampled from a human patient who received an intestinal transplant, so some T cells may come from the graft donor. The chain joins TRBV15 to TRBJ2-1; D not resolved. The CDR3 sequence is CATSREGSLKRPFF. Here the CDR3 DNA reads TGTGCCACCAGCAGAGAGGGCTCCCTAAAGCGTCCGTTCTTC. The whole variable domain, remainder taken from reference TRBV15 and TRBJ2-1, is DAMVIQNPRYQVTQFGKPVTLSCSQTLNHNVMYWYQQKSSQAPKLLFHYYDKDFNNEADTPDNFQSRRPNTSFCFLDIRSPGLGDTAMYLCATSREGSLKRPFFGPGTRLTVL.